This TCR beta chain was sequenced for a study of cytotoxic CD8 clonotypes in ibrutinib-treated CLL. About the study: Responses: roughly 25 partial, 2 complete; after median roughly 5.5 years, around 14 stayed remitted, some twelve progressed. Study-wide findings and caveats: Against age-matched healthy donors, baseline clonality ran higher and tracked circulating CD8+ T-cell counts. Public clonotypes (which were uncommon) either contracted or remained stable on treatment.

Trimming removed 8 bases at V and 6 bases at J, with 19 bases between. Germline CDR1 is SNHLY and CDR2 is FYNNEI. CDR3 length: 15 residues. The method was immunoSEQ multiplex PCR; TCRdb's version includes in-frame clones alone and lacks a portion of them. The sample holds tens of thousands of clones, more than 75% seen once. On this clone: Antigen specificity is unknown.

The source is a human donor with chronic lymphocytic leukemia. The chain is built from TRBV2 and TRBJ2-2; D is undetermined. Specimen: PBMCs, collected at disease progression, from a patient treated with ibrutinib. The CDR3 DNA follows: TGTGCCAGCCTATACAATCCAGGTAGCTCCGGGGAGCTGTTTTTT. Translating it yields CASLYNPGSSGELFF.